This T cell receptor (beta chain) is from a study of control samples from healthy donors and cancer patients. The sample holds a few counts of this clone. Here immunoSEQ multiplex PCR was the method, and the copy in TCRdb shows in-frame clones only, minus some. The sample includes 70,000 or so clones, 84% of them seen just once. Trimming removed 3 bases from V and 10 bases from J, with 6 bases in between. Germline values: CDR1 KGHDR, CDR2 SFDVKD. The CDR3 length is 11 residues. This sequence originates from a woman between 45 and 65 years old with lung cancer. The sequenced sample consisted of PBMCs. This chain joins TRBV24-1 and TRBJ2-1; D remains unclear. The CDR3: CATSDTSEQFF. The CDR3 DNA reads TGTGCCACCAGTGATACGAGCGAGCAGTTCTTC.